The sequence of this TCR beta chain was determined in a study of metastatic and nonmetastatic thyroid tumors. Study at large: The comparison covered peripheral blood and tumor or nodule tissue in malignant and benign thyroid patients.

The germline gives CDR1 LGHNA, CDR2 YSLEER. The CDR3 totals 15 residues. Trimming stripped 4 bases from V and 2 bases from J, with 15 bases between. This clone occurred many times. Its target is unknown. The study, taken as a whole, reports: Benign nodules were reported to have significantly lower TCR beta diversity than malignant thyroid tumors, in blood and tumor.

Prior to thyroid surgery, none of the patients had received any treatment. Authors' processing steps: The distant-metastasis classifier for papillary thyroid cancer was built from CDR3 differences across clinicopathological groups. TCRdb reprocessed the PCR reads via MiXCR. The V and J calls here are based on TCRdb, not the publication. The table records around 23,000 clones, about 30% of them present only once. Source material: blood. V gene TRBV4-3 combines with J gene TRBJ2-7; D remains unclear. This receptor was taken from a female donor with papillary thyroid cancer or a benign thyroid nodule (not recorded which). Some clones in this sample may be carry-over from other donors' samples. CDR3 sequence: CASSREKTGAYEQYF. CDR3 coding DNA: TGCGCCAGCAGCCGCGAGAAAACTGGAGCCTACGAGCAGTACTTC.